Here is one TCR beta chain with its context. These data belong to a study of cytomegalovirus exposure and HLA in healthy donors. V lost 0 bases and J lost 3, with 5 bases in between. Germline assignment: CDR1 MNHNY and CDR2 SVGAGI (reference sequence). This CDR3 comprises 13 residues. With 60 Vbeta and 13 Jbeta primers, the PCR was carried out. TCRdb's table, derived via immunoSEQ multiplex PCR, lists solely in-frame clones and lacks some. The data contain around 190,000 clones, roughly four fifths of them seen just once; the ten biggest clones take up 1.5% to 2%. Input material: PBMCs. This chain connects TRBV6-6 to TRBJ1-1, with D uncertain. This clonotype was sampled from a young man in good health and CMV-seronegative. The CDR3 protein is CASSYSADTEAFF. The CDR3 DNA sequence: TGTGCCAGCAGTTACTCGGCAGACACTGAAGCTTTCTTT.